The following is a T cell receptor beta chain sequence with its context. There are a few counts of this clone. Its binding antigen is unknown. Base qualities were left out, and no much larger clone turns up one base away. The library was generated by the immunoSEQ multiplex PCR assay. A mixture of 60 forward primers for TCR Vbeta segments and 13 reverse primers for TCR Jbeta segments was used in the multiplex PCR. A multiplex PCR assay on genomic DNA amplified the CDR3 region of rearranged TCR beta genes. On the Illumina HiSeq System, the amplified TCR beta libraries were sequenced as 87-base-pair reads. The published analysis was carried out like this. A later analysis tallied 75 million to 95 million unique TCR beta chains across the 666 repertoires, and approximately 11 million of those chains were shared by two or more donors. A nearest-neighbor algorithm error-corrected the raw reads and collapsed the reads into unique sequences, merging closely related sequences to remove PCR and sequencing errors. CDR3 sequences were aligned to IMGT reference sequences to assign V, D and J gene segments. For a sequence to be retained, a match of at least six nucleotides was required to both a V gene segment and a J gene segment. A rearrangement was called productive if the CDR3 had no stop codons and remained in frame with V and J, and every other rearrangement was called non-productive. Following IMGT convention, CDR3 was defined as the stretch from the second conserved V-encoded cysteine to the conserved J-encoded phenylalanine. The earlier analysis of approximately 590 of the donors excluded any sequence lacking an unambiguous match to a single V gene segment. In an earlier analysis of more than 500 of the donors, a V segment was called functional when productive rearrangements were above 56.7%, and segregating when the standard deviation between donors exceeded 5%. A statistical classification framework was built for diagnosing cytomegalovirus status from the catalog of TCR beta chain sequences. V and J gene assignment, in a later analysis, came from comparing TCR nucleotide sequences with IMGT/GENE-DB human TR gene sequences. A later analysis assigned CDR3 sequences and most-parsimonious VDJ recombination scenarios with the TCRdist pipeline. In a later analysis, each TCR beta chain was defined by its CDR3 amino acid sequence together with its V-gene family, and reads without a unique V-gene family were excluded. As a way to deal with suspected cross-contamination and a sequencing artifact, a later analysis dropped hundreds of nucleotide sequences that were highly shared and had low generation probability. A later analysis calculated a clonal expansion index for each public chain from normalized within-repertoire ranks of inferred template counts. Generation probabilities in a later analysis came from a VDJ recombination model fitted to out-of-frame rearrangements, and those results were checked against IGoR. In a later analysis, hypergeometric tests were used to score TCR-TCR, TCR-HLA and TCR-CMV co-occurrence, with a repertoire-size bias correction applied to TCR pairs. To estimate false discovery rates, a later analysis permuted the HLA or CMV assignments 20 times. A later analysis grouped co-occurring TCRs with DBSCAN, adding TCRdist sequence similarity when clustering within HLA-allele-positive subsets. Co-occurrence clustering excluded repertoires with fewer than 30,000 or more than 120,000 public chains, plus five with anomalous nucleotide sharing. TCRdb provides this immuneACCESS table in a form limited to in-frame rearrangements. Some clones are lacking; in checked studies, under half of them reflect an unresolved V gene, and why the rest are absent is not known. V, J and clone size reflect that table, while D and trimming were determined from the DNA. This sample comprises some 120,000 clones, 70% to 80% of them detected only once. Around 1.2% of the sample is taken by the ten largest.

In total, 500 to 700 healthy bone marrow donors made up the cohort. All cohort members were sampled while nominally healthy, although unrecorded immune exposures were likely present. The donor was CMV seronegative and was included in the group of several hundred seronegative cohort members. A peripheral blood sample was provided by each donor, and peripheral blood mononuclear cells were used for TCR beta sequencing. The Qiagen DNeasy Blood Extraction Kit was used to extract genomic DNA from the blood cell samples. CDR3 length: 12 amino acids, cysteine to phenylalanine. Only CDR3 DNA remains: 36 bases, in frame from the first base. For CDR1 and CDR2, the germline V gene lists MNHEY and SVGAGI. Clipping removes 5 bases from V and 6 bases from J, with 1 as the unmatched junction base count. This sample was included in a study of cytomegalovirus exposure and HLA in healthy donors (dated by TCRdb to between 2016 and 2019). For the wider study: An earlier analysis of some 620 of the donors reported 276 Gb of sequence data and roughly 120 million unique TCR beta sequences obtained from approximately 180 million T cells. An early release covering roughly 640 HLA-typed donors comprised around 300 gigabases of sequencing data and tens of millions of unique TCR sequences. Of the 398 genotyped donors, approximately 83% fell in the genetic ancestry cluster associated with self-reported Caucasian donors. The study was designed to test whether signatures of past pathogen exposure could be identified by cataloging public T cell receptors. Using immunosequencing, the study profiled T cell repertoires from 550 to 750 subjects and related those repertoires to cytomegalovirus serostatus. Besides the first cohort of hundreds of subjects, a separate validation cohort made up of roughly 120 different subjects was used. To predict cytomegalovirus infection status, the study brought together high-throughput TCR immunosequencing, statistical association of individual TCRs with disease status, and machine learning. A later analysis re-analyzed previously published TCR beta repertoires from 660 or so donors and added high-resolution HLA genotyping to study TCR occurrence patterns. In the later analysis, no new phenotypic data were used to find candidate immune exposures; instead, reliance was placed on TCR beta sequences and their occurrence across donors. In an earlier analysis of over 550 of the donors, high-throughput TCR beta sequencing was used to judge whether each TCR beta V gene segment behaved as functional or pseudogenic. Alongside the repertoire data, information on donor age, sex, ethnicity and CMV serostatus was compiled. A later genetic analysis used genome-wide SNP genotypes for about 65% of the 666 donors, treating that subset as a discovery cohort. All discovery cohort repertoires had been generated on a single sequencing platform. Both class I and class II loci were covered by HLA typing, at four-digit resolution. Typing coverage varied by locus: roughly 620-640 donors for A, B, C, DRB1 and DQB1; under 550 for DQA1; around 570 for DPA1; approximately 470 for DPB1. Roughly 5 DR-DQ haplotypes were handled as single units for association and clustering, since linkage in the cohort was strong. On average, roughly 240,000 unique TCR beta nucleotide sequences were sequenced per donor among more than 350 genotyped donors of the cohort, with 15% to 20% of those sequences being non-productive.

Summary of the overall study and its limitations: In this cohort, only TCR beta chains were sequenced, and detectable features were limited by the absence of alpha or paired-chain data. The earlier analysis of 450 to 700 of the donors excluded some 16 rarely observed V segments, including chromosome 9 orphons, because counts were too low. Sequencing depth was assumed to be roughly uniform across donors in the presence/absence analyses, though that assumption may not hold. Across donors, most TCR sequences were observed very rarely, whereas some public TCRs were present in many individuals. A later analysis reported that several top co-occurrence clusters appeared linked to parvovirus B19, influenza, CMV and Epstein-Barr virus. A few of the identified cytomegalovirus-associated TCR beta chains were confirmed in vitro to be specific for cytomegalovirus antigens. A further reported finding was that TCR beta sequences accurately predicted the HLA-A and HLA-B alleles for most subjects in the first cohort. In a later genetic analysis, a missense DCLRE1C variant was associated with V-gene and J-gene trimming of TCR beta chains, and the association was replicated in an independent cohort. At a false discovery rate of 0.05, a later analysis linked 15,000 to 20,000 TCR beta sequences to specific HLA alleles. Most CMV-associated TCR beta chains appeared to be HLA-restricted in a later analysis, and the HLA associations seemed to be driven largely by CMV exposure. Strong co-occurrence of HLA alleles, especially DR and DQ, made assigning TCR associations to individual alleles difficult. Because HLA typing was missing for some donors at each locus, association tests included only the typed subset. In an earlier analysis of more than 450 of the donors, most TCR beta V segments were observed in productive rearrangements about 87% or about 30% of the time, broadly matching IMGT annotations. It was suggested by the authors that the approach could potentially be generalized to other disease states and immunological phenotypes. Some IMGT-functional V segments, including TRBV6-2 and TRBV6-3, could not be told apart with the 87-base-pair reads, so those segments were excluded. In a later genetic analysis, fewer N-insertions in productive TCRs were reported among donors in an Asian-associated ancestry cluster than the roughly 700-donor mean. In a later analysis, HLA-associated TCR beta chains showed more clonal expansion and lower generation probabilities than non-associated chains that were equally common. The classifier was reported to diagnose cytomegalovirus status with high specificity and sensitivity in both the original and validation cohorts. For the cohort, immune exposure information was limited to CMV serostatus. The study listed approximately 150 TCR beta chains as associated with cytomegalovirus. Linkage disequilibrium might explain the correlated functional status among segregating V segments, but an unknown experimental factor could not be excluded. A group of highly shared sequence variants was considered likely to be a technical artifact of the sequencing pipeline. In a later analysis, the rate of TCR association differed among HLA loci, with DRB1 alleles having the most associated TCRs and HLA-C alleles having the fewest.

The rearranged segments are TRBV6-5 and TRBJ1-2, and 9 junctional nucleotides match TRBD1. Sample: PBMCs. The receptor comes from a middle-aged man in good health and CMV-seronegative. The base sequence is TGTGCCAGCAGTCGGACAGGGGATGGCTACACCTTC. Its coded protein is CASSRTGDGYTF.